This TCR beta chain was documented in a study of control samples from healthy donors and cancer patients. Libraries were prepared by immunoSEQ multiplex PCR; TCRdb keeps only in-frame clonotypes and omits some of them. Among about 180,000 clones listed, about 92% were seen once. Germline lookup yields CDR1 KGHSH and CDR2 LQKENI. The CDR3 extends over 14 amino acids. The V end was cut by 0 bases, the J end by 3 bases, with 7 bases between. The V and J genes are TRBV18 and TRBJ2-3, with D unclear. The receptor comes from a man aged 30 to 39 in good health. Sequences were obtained from blood. The CDR3 here is CASSPPSGTDTQYF. DNA of the CDR3: TGTGCCAGCTCACCACCGTCCGGGACAGATACGCAGTATTTT.